The sequence of this T cell receptor beta chain was determined in a study of cytomegalovirus exposure and HLA in healthy donors. Study observations and caveats: It was reportedly the case that the classifier diagnosed cytomegalovirus status with high specificity and sensitivity. Reportedly, fewer N-insertions than the approximately 700-donor mean appeared in an Asian-associated ancestry cluster in a later analysis. Within an earlier analysis, most TCR beta V segments proved productive either about 87% or about 30% of the time.

The PCR ran on 60 Vbeta and 13 Jbeta primers. Only in-frame clones appear in the TCRdb table, and some are missing; sequencing was by immunoSEQ multiplex PCR. The data hold about 40,000 clones, with approximately 90% observed a single time. CDR3 length equals 11 residues. Germline V lookup: CDR1 LNHDA, CDR2 SQIVND (reference sequence). Trimming left V 6 bases short and J 6 bases short, with 8 bases between. At sampling all donors were nominally healthy, likely with unrecorded immune exposures. Only one count was recorded for this clone. Its antigen remains unknown. The sample was PBMCs. The chain combines TRBV19 with TRBJ1-1; tentatively, D is TRBD1 (5 bases). This clonotype was obtained from a woman aged 35 to 49 in good health and CMV-seropositive. The CDR3 DNA reads as TGTGCCAGTAGGAGGACACCTGAAGCTTTCTTT. Amino acid sequence: CASRRTPEAFF.